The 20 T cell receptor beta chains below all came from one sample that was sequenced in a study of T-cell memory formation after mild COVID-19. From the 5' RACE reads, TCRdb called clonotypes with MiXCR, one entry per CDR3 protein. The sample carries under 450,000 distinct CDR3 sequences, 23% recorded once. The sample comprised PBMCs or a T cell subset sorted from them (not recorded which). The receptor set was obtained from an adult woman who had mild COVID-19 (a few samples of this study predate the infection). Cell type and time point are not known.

This chain's CDR3 is CATSGGSRRYNEQFF. CDR3 bases: TGTGCCACCAGTGGGGGGTCCAGGAGGTACAATGAGCAGTTCTTC. This chain connects TRBV24-1 to TRBJ2-1; D possibly matches TRBD1 or TRBD2 (5 bases each). Trimming removed 5 bases at V and 4 bases at J, with 14 bases between. CDR1 and CDR2 from the germline V gene are KGHDR and SFDVKD. This CDR3 has 15 residues.

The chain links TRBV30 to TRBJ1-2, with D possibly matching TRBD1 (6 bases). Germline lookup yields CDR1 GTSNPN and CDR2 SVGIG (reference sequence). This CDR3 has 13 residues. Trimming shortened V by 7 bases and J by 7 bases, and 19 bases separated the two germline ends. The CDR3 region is CAYAPRGTSGYTF. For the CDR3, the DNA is TGTGCCTATGCGCCAAGGGGGACTAGTGGCTACACCTTC.

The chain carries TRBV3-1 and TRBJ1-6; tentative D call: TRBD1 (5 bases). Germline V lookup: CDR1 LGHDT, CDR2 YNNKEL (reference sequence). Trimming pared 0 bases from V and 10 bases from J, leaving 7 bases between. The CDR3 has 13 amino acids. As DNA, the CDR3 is TGTGCCAGCAGCCAAGAGGGGGTCTCACCCCTCCACTTT. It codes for CASSQEGVSPLHF. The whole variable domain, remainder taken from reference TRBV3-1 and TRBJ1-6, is DTAVSQTPKYLVTQMGNDKSIKCEQNLGHDTMYWYKQDSKKFLKIMFSYNNKELIINETVPNRFSPKSPDKAHLNLHINSLELGDSAVYFCASSQEGVSPLHFGNGTRLTVT.

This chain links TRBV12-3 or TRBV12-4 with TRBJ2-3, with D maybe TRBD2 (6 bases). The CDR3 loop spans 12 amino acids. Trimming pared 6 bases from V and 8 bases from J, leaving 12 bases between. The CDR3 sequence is CASSPGGVTQYF. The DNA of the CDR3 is TGTGCCAGCAGCCCAGGAGGGGTTACGCAGTATTTT.

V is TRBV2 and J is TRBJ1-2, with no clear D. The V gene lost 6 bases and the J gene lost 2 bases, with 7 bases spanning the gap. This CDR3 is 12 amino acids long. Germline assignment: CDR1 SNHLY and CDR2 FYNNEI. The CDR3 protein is CASSTLNYGYTF. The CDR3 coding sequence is TGTGCCAGCAGCACCCTGAACTATGGCTACACCTTC.

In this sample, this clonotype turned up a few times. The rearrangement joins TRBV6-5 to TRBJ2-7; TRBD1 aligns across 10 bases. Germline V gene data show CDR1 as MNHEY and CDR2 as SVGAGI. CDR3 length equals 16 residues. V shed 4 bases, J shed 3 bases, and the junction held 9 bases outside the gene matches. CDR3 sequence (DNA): TGTGCCAGCAGTTGGGAACCGGGACAGGGGTTCTACGAGCAGTACTTC. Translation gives CASSWEPGQGFYEQYF.

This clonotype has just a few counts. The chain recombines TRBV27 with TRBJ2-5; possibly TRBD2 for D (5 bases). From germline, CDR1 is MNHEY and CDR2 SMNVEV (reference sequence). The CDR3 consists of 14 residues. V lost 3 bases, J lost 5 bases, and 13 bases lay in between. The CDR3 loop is CASSFREGGETQYF. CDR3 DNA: TGTGCCAGCAGTTTTCGGGAAGGCGGGGAGACCCAGTACTTC.

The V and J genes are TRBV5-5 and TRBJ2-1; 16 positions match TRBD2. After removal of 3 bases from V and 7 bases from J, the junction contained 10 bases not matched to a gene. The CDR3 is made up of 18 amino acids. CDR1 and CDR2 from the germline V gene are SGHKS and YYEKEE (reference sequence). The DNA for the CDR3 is TGTGCCAGCAGCTCCCCGGGACTAGCGGGGGGGCCTCATAATGAGCAGTTCTTC. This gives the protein CASSSPGLAGGPHNEQFF.

The CDR3 is CASSSHGTSRETQYF. As DNA, the CDR3 is TGTGCCAGCAGCTCACATGGGACTAGCCGAGAGACCCAGTACTTC. V gene TRBV5-5 combines with J gene TRBJ2-5; 9 bases map to TRBD2. With 3 bases clipped from V and 4 bases from J, the junction kept 7 bases outside the gene matches. The germline V gene encodes CDR1 SGHKS and CDR2 YYEKEE (reference sequence). The CDR3 contains 15 residues. The variable domain in full, with the rest retrieved from reference TRBV5-5 and TRBJ2-5, is DAGVTQSPTHLIKTRGQQVTLRCSPISGHKSVSWYQQVLGQGPQFIFQYYEKEERGRGNFPDRFSARQFPNYSSELNVNALLLGDSALYLCASSSHGTSRETQYFGPGTRLLVL.

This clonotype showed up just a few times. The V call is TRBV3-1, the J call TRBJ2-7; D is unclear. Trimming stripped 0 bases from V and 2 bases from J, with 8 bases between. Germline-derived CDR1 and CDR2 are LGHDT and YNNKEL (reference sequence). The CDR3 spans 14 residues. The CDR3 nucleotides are TGTGCCAGCAGCCAAGATGGGTGGGCCTACGAGCAGTACTTC. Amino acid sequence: CASSQDGWAYEQYF.

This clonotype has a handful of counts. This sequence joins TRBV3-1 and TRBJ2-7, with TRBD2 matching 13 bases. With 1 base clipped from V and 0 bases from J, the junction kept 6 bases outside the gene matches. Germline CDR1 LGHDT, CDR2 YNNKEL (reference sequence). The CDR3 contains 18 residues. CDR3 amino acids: CASSQVGTSGISSYEQYF. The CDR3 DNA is TGTGCCAGCAGCCAAGTCGGGACTAGCGGGATTAGCTCCTACGAGCAGTACTTC.

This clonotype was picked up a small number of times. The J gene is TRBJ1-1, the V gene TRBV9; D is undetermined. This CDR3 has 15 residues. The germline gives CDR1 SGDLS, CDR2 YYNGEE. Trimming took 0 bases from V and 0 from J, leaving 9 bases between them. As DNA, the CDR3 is TGTGCCAGCAGCGTAGAGAACGGAATGAACACTGAAGCTTTCTTT. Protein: CASSVENGMNTEAFF.

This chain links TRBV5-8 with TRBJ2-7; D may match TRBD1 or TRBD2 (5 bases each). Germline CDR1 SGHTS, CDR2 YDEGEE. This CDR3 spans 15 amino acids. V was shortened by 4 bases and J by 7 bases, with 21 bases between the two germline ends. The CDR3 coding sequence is TGTGCCAGCAGCGTAGGCGGGTCCTTTCAGGGTGAGCAGTACTTC. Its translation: CASSVGGSFQGEQYF.

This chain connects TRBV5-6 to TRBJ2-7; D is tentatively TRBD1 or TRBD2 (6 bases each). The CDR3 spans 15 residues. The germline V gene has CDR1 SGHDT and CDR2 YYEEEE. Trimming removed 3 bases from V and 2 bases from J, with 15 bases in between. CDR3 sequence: CASSYRTGAPYEQYF. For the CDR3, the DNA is TGTGCCAGCAGCTACAGAACGGGGGCTCCCTACGAGCAGTACTTC.

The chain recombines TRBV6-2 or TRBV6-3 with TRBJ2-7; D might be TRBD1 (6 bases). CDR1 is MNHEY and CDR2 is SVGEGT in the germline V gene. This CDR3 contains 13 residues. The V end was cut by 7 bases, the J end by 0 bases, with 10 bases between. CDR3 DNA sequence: TGTGCCAGCAACACAGGGAGCTCCTACGAGCAGTACTTC. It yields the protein CASNTGSSYEQYF.

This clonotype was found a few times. The DNA of the CDR3 is TGTGCCAGCAGCCCTCAAGCGGGAAGCTCCTACAATGAGCAGTTCTTC. Protein: CASSPQAGSSYNEQFF. The chain joins TRBV5-4 to TRBJ2-1; TRBD2 aligns across 7 bases. J gave up 0 bases and V 4 bases, and 7 bases lay outside the gene matches. The CDR3 has 16 residues. Germline V gene sequence: CDR1 SGHNT, CDR2 YYREEE (reference sequence). The variable domain in full, with the rest retrieved from reference TRBV5-4 and TRBJ2-1, is ETGVTQSPTHLIKTRGQQVTLRCSSQSGHNTVSWYQQALGQGPQFIFQYYREEENGRGNFPPRFSGLQFPNYSSELNVNALELDDSALYLCASSPQAGSSYNEQFFGPGTRLTVL.

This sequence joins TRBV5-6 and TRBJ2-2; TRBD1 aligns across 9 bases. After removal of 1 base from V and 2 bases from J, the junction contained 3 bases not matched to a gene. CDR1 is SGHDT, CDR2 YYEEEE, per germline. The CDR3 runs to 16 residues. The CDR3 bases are TGTGCCAGCAGCTTGTTGGGACAGGGCAACACCGGGGAGCTGTTTTTT. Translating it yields CASSLLGQGNTGELFF.

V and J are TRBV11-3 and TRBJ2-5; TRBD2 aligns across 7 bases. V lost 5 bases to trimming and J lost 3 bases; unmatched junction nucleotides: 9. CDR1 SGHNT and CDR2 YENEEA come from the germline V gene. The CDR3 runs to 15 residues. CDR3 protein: CASSSRLAGEETQYF. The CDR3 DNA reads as TGTGCCAGCAGCAGTCGACTAGCTGGGGAAGAGACCCAGTACTTC.

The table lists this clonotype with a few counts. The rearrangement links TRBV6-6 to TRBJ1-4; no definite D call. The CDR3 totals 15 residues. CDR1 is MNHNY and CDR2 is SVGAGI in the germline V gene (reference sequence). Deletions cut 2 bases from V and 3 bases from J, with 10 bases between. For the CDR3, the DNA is TGTGCCAGCAGTTACGGGAGGTATCCTAATGAAAAACTGTTTTTT. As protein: CASSYGRYPNEKLFF.

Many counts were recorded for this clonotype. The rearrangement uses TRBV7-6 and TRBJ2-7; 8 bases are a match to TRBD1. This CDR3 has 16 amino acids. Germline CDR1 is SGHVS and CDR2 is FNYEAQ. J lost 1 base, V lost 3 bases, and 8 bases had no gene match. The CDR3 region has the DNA TGTGCCAGCAGCTTTAGGGCCGGACAGGGTTCCTACGAGCAGTACTTC. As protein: CASSFRAGQGSYEQYF.